This TCR beta chain was captured in a study of OX40 agonist ivuxolimab in advanced cancers. Looking at the study overall: Six ivuxolimab dose levels, 0.01 to 10 mg/kg, were given intravenously every 2 weeks. General study results and limits: At 0.1 to 3.0 mg/kg and by week 6, CD4+ and CD8+ T cells in the blood had expanded clonally.

Data came from immunoSEQ multiplex PCR; TCRdb stores just in-frame clones and leaves some out. The sample consists of around 31,000 clones, about nine tenths of them appearing once. CDR3 length: 13 amino acids. Per germline, CDR1 SEHNR and CDR2 FQNEAQ (reference sequence). V dropped 5 bases and J dropped 4 bases, with 12 bases sitting between them. As regards this clone: Its antigen remains unidentified.

This receptor was taken from an adult with an advanced solid tumor such as melanoma, head and neck, liver or kidney cancer. The chain couples TRBV7-9 to TRBJ2-7; the D is unclear. Specimen: CD4+ or CD8+ T cells sorted from blood, collected in a trial of the OX40 agonist ivuxolimab. CDR3 DNA: TGTGCCAGCAGCCCCGGCGGTGTGTACGAGCAGTACTTC. Amino acid sequence: CASSPGGVYEQYF.